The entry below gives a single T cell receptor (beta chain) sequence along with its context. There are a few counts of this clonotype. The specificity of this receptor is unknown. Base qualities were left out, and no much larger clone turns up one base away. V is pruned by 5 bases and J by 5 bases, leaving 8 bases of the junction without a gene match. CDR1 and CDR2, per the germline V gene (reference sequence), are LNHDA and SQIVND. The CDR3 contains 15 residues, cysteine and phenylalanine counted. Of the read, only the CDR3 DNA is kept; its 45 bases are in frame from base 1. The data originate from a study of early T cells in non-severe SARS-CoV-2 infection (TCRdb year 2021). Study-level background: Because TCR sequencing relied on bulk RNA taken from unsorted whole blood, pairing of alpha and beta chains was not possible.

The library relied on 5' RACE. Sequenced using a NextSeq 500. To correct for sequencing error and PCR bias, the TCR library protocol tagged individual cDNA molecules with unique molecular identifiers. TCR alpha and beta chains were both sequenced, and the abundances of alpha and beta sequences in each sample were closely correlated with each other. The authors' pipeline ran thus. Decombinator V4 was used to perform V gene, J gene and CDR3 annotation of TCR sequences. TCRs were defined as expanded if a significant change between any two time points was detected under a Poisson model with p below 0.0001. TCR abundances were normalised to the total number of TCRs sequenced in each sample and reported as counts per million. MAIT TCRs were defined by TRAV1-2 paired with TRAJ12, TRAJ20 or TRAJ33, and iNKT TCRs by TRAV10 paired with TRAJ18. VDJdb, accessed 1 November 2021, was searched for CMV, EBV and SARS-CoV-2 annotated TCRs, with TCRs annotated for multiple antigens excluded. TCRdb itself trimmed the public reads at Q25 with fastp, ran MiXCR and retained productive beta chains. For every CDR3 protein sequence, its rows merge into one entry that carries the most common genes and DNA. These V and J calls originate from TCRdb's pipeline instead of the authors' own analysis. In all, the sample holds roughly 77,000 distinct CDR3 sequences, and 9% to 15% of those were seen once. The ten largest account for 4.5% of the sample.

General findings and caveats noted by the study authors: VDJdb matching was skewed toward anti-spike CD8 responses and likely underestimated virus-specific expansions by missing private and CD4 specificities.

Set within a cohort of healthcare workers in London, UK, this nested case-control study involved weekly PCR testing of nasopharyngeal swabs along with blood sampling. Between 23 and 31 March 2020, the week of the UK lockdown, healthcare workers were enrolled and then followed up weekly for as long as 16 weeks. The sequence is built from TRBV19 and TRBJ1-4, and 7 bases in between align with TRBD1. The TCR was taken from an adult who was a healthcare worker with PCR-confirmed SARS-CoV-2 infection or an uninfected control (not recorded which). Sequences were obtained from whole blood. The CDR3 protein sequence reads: CASSARQGRNEKLFF. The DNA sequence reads TGTGCCAGTAGTGCCAGACAGGGCCGGAATGAAAAACTGTTTTTT.